This paragraph covers one TCR beta chain sequence. As yet, its antigen is unknown. This sample is drawn from a study of T cells after yellow fever vaccination. Study summary: Fractions of low cell number were prepared using SMART-Seq v4 Ultra Low Input.

5'RACE template switching added a universal primer site and UMIs to TCR cDNA. TCRdb re-analysed the 5' RACE reads in MiXCR, keeping a single row per CDR3 protein. The sample lists approximately 550,000 distinct CDR3 sequences, 15% to 20% seen once, with over 11% in the top ten. Whole-study findings and limits: Among primary-vaccination clones, most reappeared after the booster, at roughly 95% for CD4 and 88% for CD8.

The germline V gene has CDR1 KGHSH and CDR2 LQKENI. CDR3 size: 12 residues. The ends were cut back, 8 bases at V and 5 bases at J, with 12 bases in the middle. This chain uses TRBV18 with TRBJ2-5; D is uncertain. Sample: PBMCs, taken 15 days after the yellow fever booster vaccination. This clonotype originated in a young man who received the YFV17D yellow fever vaccine. The CDR3 sequence is CASGPRPETQYF. In DNA, the CDR3 is TGTGCCAGCGGGCCACGGCCGGAGACCCAGTACTTC.